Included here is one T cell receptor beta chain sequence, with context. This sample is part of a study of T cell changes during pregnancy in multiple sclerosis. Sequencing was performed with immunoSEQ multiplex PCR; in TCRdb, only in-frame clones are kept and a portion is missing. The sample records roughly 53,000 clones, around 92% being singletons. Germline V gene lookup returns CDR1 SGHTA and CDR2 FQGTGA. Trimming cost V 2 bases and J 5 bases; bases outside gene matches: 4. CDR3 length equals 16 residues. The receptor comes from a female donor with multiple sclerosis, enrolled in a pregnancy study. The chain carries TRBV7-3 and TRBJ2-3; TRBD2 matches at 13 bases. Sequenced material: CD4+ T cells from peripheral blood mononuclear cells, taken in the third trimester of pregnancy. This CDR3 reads CASSLGLAGVGDTQYF. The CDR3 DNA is TGTGCCAGCAGCTTAGGACTAGCGGGAGTAGGAGATACGCAGTATTTT.